Shown below are 2 T cell receptor beta chains from a single sample sequenced in a study of beta chain features in type 1 diabetes. Reverse transcription of all isolated RNA meant that expressed TCRB transcripts were sequenced. Sequencing used immunoSEQ multiplex PCR; TCRdb keeps in-frame clones, though not all of them. The sample has about 220,000 clones, roughly 11% seen once. Sequencing input: central memory CD4+ T cells from blood. The source of these receptors is a man between 18 and 29 years old in good health.

This chain connects TRBV11-2 to TRBJ2-7; 10 bases agree with TRBD2. Losses at the gene ends were 5 bases for V and 6 bases for J; bases not matched to a gene: 13. CDR3 length: 16 residues. CDR1 is SGHAT and CDR2 is FQNNGV in the germline V gene. The CDR3 reads CASSPRPSGRSTEQYF. For the CDR3, the DNA is TGTGCCAGCAGCCCACGTCCTAGCGGGAGATCAACCGAGCAGTACTTC.

The rearrangement links TRBV6-4 to TRBJ2-1; TRBD2 aligns across 8 bases. V lost 0 bases, J lost 6 bases, and 4 bases stayed unmatched. This CDR3 contains 15 residues. Germline V CDR1 and CDR2: MRHNA, SNTAGT. CDR3 DNA sequence: TGTGCCAGCAGTGACTCAGCGGGAGCCCTCAATGAGCAGTTCTTC. Translation: CASSDSAGALNEQFF.